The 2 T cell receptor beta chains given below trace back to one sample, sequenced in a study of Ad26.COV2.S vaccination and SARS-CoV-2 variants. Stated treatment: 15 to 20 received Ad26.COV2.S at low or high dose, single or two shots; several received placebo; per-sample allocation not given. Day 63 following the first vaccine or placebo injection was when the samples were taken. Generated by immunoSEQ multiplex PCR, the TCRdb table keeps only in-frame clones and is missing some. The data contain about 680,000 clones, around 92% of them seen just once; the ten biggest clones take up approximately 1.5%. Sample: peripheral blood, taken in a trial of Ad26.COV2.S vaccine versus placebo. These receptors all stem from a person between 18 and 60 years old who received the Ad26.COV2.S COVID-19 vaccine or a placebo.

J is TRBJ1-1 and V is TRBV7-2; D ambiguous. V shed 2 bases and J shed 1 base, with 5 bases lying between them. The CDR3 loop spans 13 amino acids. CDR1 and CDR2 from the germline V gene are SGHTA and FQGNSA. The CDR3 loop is CASSLTKNTEAFF. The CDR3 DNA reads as TGTGCCAGCAGCTTAACAAAGAACACTGAAGCTTTCTTT.

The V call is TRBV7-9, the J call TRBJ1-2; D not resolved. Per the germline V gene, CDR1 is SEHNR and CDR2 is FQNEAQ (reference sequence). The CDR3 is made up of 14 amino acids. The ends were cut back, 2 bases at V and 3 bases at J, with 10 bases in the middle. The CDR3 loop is CASSLYPQDYGYTF. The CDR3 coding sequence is TGTGCCAGCAGCTTATATCCCCAAGACTATGGCTACACCTTC.